The TCR beta chain under discussion was sequenced for a study of T cells after yellow fever vaccination. Study information: Researchers used SMART-Seq v4 Ultra Low Input to prepare fractions that had low cell numbers.

This clonotype came up a few times. Synthesis of TCR cDNA relied on 5'RACE template switching, which attached a universal primer site and UMIs. TCRdb re-called the 5' RACE reads with MiXCR, one entry per CDR3 protein. The profile shows approximately 450,000 distinct CDR3 sequences, around a sixth of them singletons. CDR3 length: 12 amino acids. Germline CDR1 DFQATT, CDR2 SNEGSKA (reference sequence). Trimming took 5 bases from V and 8 from J; bases not matched to a gene: 6. This TCR derives from a man in his late teens or twenties who received the YFV17D yellow fever vaccine. The J gene is TRBJ1-2, the V gene TRBV20-1; 9 bases align to TRBD1. The sample in question was PBMCs, obtained before the yellow fever booster vaccination. CDR3 sequence (DNA): TGCAGTGCTGCCCGACAGGGGGGGGGCTACACCTTC. It is translated as CSAARQGGGYTF.